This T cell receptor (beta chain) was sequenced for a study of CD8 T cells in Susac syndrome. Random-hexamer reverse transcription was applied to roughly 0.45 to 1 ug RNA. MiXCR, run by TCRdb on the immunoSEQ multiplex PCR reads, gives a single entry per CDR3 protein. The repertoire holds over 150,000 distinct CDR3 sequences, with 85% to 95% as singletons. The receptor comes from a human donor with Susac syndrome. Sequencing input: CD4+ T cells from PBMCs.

CDR3 sequence reads: CASSFRAPSREGGTQYF. Written as DNA, the CDR3 is TGCGCCAGCAGCTTTCGGGCTCCTTCCAGGGAAGGTGGTACGCAGTATTTT. This chain links TRBV5-1 with TRBJ2-3, with D maybe TRBD1 (5 bases). The CDR3 contains 17 residues. Per germline, CDR1 SGHRS and CDR2 YFSETQ. The V gene lost 2 bases and the J gene lost 8 bases, with 24 bases spanning the gap.